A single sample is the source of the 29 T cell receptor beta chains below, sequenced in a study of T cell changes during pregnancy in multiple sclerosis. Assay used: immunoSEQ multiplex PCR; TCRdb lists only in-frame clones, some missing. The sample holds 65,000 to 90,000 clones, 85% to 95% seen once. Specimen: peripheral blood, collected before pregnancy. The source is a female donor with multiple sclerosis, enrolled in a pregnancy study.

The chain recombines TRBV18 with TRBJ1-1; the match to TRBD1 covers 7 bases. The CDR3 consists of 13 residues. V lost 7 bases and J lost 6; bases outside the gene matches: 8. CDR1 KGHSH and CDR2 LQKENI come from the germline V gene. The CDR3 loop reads CASYLTGTAEAFF. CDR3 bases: TGTGCCAGCTATCTGACGGGGACAGCTGAAGCTTTCTTT.

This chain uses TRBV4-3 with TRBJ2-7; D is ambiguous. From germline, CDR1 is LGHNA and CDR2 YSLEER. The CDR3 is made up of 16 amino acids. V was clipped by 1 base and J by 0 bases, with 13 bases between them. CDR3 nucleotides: TGCGCCAGCAGCCAAGGACGTCTGGCTAGCTCCTACGAGCAGTACTTC. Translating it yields CASSQGRLASSYEQYF.

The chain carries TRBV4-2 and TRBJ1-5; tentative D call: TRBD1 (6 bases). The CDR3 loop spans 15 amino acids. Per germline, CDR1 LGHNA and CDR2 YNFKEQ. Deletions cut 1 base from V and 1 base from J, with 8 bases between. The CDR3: CASSQVTGSNQPQHF. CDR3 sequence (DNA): TGTGCCAGCAGCCAAGTTACAGGGAGCAATCAGCCCCAGCATTTT.

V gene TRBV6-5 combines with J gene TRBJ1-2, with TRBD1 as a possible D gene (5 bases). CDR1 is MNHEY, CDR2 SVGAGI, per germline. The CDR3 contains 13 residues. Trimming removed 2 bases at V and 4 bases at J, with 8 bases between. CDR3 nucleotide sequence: TGTGCCAGCAGTTACCGGACACTCTATGGCTACACCTTC. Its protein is CASSYRTLYGYTF.

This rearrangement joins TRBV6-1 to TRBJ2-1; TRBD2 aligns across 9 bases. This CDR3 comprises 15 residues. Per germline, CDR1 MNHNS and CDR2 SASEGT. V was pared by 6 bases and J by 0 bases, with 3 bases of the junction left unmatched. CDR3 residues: CASSLAGSSYNEQFF. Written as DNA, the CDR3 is TGTGCCAGCAGCCTAGCGGGGAGCTCCTACAATGAGCAGTTCTTC.

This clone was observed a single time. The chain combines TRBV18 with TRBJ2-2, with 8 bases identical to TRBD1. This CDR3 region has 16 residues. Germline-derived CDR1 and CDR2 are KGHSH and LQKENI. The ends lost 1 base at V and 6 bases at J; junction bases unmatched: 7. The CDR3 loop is CASSPLRDRGSGELFF. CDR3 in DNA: TGTGCCAGCTCACCACTCCGAGACAGGGGATCCGGGGAGCTGTTTTTT.

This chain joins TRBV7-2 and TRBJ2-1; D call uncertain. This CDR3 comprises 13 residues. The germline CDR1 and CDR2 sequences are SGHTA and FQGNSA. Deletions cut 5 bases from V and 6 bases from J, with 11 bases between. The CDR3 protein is CASSATYFNEQFF. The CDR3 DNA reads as TGTGCCAGCAGCGCCACCTACTTCAATGAGCAGTTCTTC.

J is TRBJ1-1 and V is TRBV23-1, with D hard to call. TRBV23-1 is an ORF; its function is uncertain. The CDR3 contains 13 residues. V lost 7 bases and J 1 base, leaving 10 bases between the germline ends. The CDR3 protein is CASKESWNTEAFF. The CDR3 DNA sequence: TGCGCCAGCAAAGAAAGCTGGAACACTGAAGCTTTCTTT.

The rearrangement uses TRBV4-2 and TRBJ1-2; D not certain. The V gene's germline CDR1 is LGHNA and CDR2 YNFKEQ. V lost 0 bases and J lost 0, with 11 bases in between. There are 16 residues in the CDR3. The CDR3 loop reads CASSQDNAPANYGYTF. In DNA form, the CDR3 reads TGTGCCAGCAGCCAAGATAATGCTCCGGCTAACTATGGCTACACCTTC.

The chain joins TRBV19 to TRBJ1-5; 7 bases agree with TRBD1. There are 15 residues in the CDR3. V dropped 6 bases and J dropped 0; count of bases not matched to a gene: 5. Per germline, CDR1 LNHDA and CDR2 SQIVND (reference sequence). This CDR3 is CASRTTGSSNQPQHF. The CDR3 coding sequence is TGTGCCAGTAGAACGACAGGGTCTAGCAATCAGCCCCAGCATTTT.

CDR3 amino acids: CAISPIDNTEAFF. CDR3 DNA sequence: TGTGCCATCAGCCCGATAGATAACACTGAAGCTTTCTTT. This chain joins TRBV10-3 and TRBJ1-1; D uncertain. The germline V gene has CDR1 ENHRY and CDR2 SYGVKD. The CDR3 consists of 13 residues. V lost 6 bases, J lost 2 bases, and 10 bases lay in between.

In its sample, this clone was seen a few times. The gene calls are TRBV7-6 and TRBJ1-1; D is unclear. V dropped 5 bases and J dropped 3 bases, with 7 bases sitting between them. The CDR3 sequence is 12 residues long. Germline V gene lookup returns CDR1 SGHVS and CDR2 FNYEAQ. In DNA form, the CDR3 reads TGTGCCAGCAGCCCTCCGGACACTGAAGCTTTCTTT. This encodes CASSPPDTEAFF. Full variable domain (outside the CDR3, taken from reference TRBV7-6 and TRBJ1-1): GAGVSQSPRYKVTKRGQDVALRCDPISGHVSLYWYRQALGQGPEFLTYFNYEAQQDKSGLPNDRFSAERPEGSISTLTIQRTEQRDSAMYRCASSPPDTEAFFGQGTRLTVV.

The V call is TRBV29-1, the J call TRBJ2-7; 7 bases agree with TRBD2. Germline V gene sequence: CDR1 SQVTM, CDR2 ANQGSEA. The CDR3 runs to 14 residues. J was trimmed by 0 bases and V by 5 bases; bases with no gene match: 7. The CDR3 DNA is TGCAGCGTTCAGACTAGCACCAACTCCTACGAGCAGTACTTC. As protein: CSVQTSTNSYEQYF.

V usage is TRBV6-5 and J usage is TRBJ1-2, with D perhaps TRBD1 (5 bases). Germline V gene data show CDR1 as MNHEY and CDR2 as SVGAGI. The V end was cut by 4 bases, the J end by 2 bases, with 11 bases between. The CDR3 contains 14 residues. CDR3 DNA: TGTGCCAGCAGTTCGTGGCAGGGCAACTATGGCTACACCTTC. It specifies CASSSWQGNYGYTF.

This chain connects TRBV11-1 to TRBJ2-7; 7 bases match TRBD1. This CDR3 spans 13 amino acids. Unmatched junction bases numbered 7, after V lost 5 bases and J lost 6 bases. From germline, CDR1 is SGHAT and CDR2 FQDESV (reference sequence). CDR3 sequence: CASSGDSRFEQYF. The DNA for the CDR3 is TGTGCCAGCAGCGGGGACAGTAGGTTCGAGCAGTACTTC.

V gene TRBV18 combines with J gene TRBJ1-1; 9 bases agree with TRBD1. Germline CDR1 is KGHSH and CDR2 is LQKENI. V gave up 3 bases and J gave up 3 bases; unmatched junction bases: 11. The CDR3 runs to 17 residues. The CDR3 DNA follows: TGTGCCAGCTCACCGAAGAACACAGGGGGCATGGACACTGAAGCTTTCTTT. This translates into CASSPKNTGGMDTEAFF.

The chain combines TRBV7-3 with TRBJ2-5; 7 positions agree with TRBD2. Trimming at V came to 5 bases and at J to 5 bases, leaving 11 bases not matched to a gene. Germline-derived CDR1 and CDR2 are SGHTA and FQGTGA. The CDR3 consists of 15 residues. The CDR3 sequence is CASSPRAGEDETQYF. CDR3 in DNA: TGTGCCAGCAGCCCAAGGGCGGGAGAGGATGAGACCCAGTACTTC.

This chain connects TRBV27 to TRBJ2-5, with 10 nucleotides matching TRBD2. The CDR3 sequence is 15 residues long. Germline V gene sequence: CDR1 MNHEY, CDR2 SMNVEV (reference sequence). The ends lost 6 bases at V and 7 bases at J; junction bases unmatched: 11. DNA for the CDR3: TGTGCCAGCAGCCGCACAGCGGGAGGGCCAGGGACCCAGTACTTC. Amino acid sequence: CASSRTAGGPGTQYF.

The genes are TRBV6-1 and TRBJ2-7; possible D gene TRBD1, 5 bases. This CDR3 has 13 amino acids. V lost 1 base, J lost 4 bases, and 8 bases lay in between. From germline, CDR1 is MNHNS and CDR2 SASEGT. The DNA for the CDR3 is TGTGCCAGCAGTGAAGTGCAGGGTTACGAGCAGTACTTC. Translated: CASSEVQGYEQYF.

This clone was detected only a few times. The CDR3: CASRGLAGVGRKETQYF. The CDR3, as DNA: TGTGCCAGCAGGGGACTAGCGGGAGTGGGAAGGAAAGAGACCCAGTACTTC. The rearrangement joins TRBV7-2 to TRBJ2-5; 14 bases match TRBD2. CDR3 size: 17 residues. The V and J ends lost 6 bases and 3 bases, in that order; junction bases with no gene match: 9. CDR1 is SGHTA and CDR2 is FQGNSA in the germline V gene.

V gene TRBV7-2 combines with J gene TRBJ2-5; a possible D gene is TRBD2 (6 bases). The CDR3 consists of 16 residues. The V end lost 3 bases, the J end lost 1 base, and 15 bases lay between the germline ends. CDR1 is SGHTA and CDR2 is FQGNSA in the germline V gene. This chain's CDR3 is CASSLASVSPQETQYF. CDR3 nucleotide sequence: TGTGCCAGCAGCTTGGCTAGCGTGTCTCCCCAAGAGACCCAGTACTTC.

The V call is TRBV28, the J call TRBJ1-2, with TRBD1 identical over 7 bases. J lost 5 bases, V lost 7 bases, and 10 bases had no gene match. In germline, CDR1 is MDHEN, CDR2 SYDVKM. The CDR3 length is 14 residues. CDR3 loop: CASTEQGIGYGYTF. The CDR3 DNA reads TGTGCCAGCACCGAACAGGGGATAGGATATGGCTACACCTTC.

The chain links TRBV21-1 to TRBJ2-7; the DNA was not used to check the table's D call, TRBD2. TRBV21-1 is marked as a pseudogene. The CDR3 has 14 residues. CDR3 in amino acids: CARPIDAAGDEQYF. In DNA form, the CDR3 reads TGTGCCAGGCCAATTGACGCGGCCGGTGACGAGCAGTACTTC.

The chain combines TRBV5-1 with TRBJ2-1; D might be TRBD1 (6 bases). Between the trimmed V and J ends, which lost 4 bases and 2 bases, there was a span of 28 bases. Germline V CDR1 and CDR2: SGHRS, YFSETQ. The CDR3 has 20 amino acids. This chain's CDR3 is CASSRGARGILLETYNEQFF. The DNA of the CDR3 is TGCGCCAGCAGCAGAGGCGCAAGGGGGATCCTTTTGGAGACCTACAATGAGCAGTTCTTC.

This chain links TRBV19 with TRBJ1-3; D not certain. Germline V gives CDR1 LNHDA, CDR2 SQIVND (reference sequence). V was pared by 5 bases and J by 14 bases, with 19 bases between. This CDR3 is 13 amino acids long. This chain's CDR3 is CASSSPGSVVVYF. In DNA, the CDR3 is TGTGCCAGTAGTTCCCCAGGTTCGGTCGTGGTATATTTT.

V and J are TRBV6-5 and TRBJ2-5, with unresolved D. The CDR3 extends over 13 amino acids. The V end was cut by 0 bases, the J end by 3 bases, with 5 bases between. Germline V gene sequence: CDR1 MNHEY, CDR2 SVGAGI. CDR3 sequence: CASSYSTEETQYF. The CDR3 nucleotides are TGTGCCAGCAGTTACTCCACTGAAGAGACCCAGTACTTC.

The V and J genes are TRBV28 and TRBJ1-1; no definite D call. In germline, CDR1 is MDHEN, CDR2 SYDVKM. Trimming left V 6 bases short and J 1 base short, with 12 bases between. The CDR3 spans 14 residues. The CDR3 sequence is CASRTAGRNTEAFF. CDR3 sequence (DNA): TGTGCCAGCAGGACCGCGGGGAGGAACACTGAAGCTTTCTTT.

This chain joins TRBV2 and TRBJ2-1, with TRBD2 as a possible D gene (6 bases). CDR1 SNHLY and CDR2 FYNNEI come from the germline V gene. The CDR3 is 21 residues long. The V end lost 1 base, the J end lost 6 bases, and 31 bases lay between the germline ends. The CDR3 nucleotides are TGTGCCAGCAGTGAAGGGTTGGGCGGGGTCTCGGGACCGAACCCCACCAATGAGCAGTTCTTC. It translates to CASSEGLGGVSGPNPTNEQFF.

The CDR3 DNA reads TGTGCCAGCAGCTTCGATCCGACAGGAATATCCTACGAGCAGTACTTC. This encodes CASSFDPTGISYEQYF. The chain couples TRBV12-1 to TRBJ2-7; the table's D call, TRBD1, has no DNA check behind it. TRBV12-1 represents a pseudogene. The CDR3 consists of 16 residues.